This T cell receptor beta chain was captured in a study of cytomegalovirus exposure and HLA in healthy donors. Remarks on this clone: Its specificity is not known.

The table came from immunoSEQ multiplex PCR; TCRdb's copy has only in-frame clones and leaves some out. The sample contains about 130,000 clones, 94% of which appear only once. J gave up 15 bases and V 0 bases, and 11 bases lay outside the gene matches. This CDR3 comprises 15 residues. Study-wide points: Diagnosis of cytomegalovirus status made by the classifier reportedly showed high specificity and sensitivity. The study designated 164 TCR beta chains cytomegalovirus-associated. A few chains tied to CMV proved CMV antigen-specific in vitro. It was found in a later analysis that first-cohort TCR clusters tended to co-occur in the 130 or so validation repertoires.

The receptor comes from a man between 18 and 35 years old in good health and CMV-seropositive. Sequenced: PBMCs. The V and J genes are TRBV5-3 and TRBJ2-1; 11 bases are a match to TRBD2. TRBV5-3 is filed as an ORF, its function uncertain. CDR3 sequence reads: CARSLGLAGGRVVFF. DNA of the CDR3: TGTGCCAGAAGCTTGGGGCTAGCGGGAGGCCGGGTCGTGTTCTTC.